Below are 8 T cell receptor beta chains sequenced from a single sample in a study of T cells in Graves' hyperthyroidism and ophthalmopathy. The source material, RNA transcripts, was used to amplify TCR beta CDR3 regions. A first-round RT-PCR of the TCR CDR3 used the HTBI primer set. MiXCR, run by TCRdb on the multiplex PCR reads, gives a single entry per CDR3 protein. Of hundreds of thousands of distinct CDR3 sequences listed, 20% were seen once; the top ten hold roughly 30%. The source material was blood. The source of these receptors is a man aged 25 to 40 with Graves' ophthalmopathy.

The chain employs TRBV20-1 and TRBJ2-5, with a weak D call TRBD2 (5 bases). Germline V lookup: CDR1 DFQATT, CDR2 SNEGSKA (reference sequence). The CDR3 sequence is 15 residues long. V gave up 1 base and J gave up 5 bases, with 17 bases separating them. CDR3 DNA sequence: TGCAGTGCTAGAGCGACTGGAGGCCCCCCTGAGACCCAGTACTTC. It is translated as CSARATGGPPETQYF.

The chain couples TRBV7-4 to TRBJ2-2; TRBD2 matches 12 bases. J was trimmed by 1 base and V by 5 bases; bases with no gene match: 8. Germline loops: CDR1 SGHVT, CDR2 SQSDAQ. The CDR3 is made up of 18 amino acids. The CDR3 bases are TGTGCCAGCAGCGTAACTCCTAGCGGGAGGGAGAACACCGGGGAGCTGTTTTTT. This translates into CASSVTPSGRENTGELFF.

This sequence joins TRBV11-2 and TRBJ1-2, with 9 bases aligning to TRBD1. The ends lost 6 bases at V and 7 bases at J; junction bases unmatched: 12. Germline CDR1 and CDR2: SGHAT and FQNNGV. The CDR3 consists of 15 residues. CDR3 sequence (DNA): TGTGCCAGCAGGTCGATACAGGGGGCTCGCGGTGGCTACACCTTC. It specifies CASRSIQGARGGYTF.

The chain links TRBV12-3 or TRBV12-4 to TRBJ2-1; D is ambiguous. The V and J ends lost 5 bases and 4 bases respectively, with 18 bases between them. CDR3 length equals 16 residues. The CDR3 spells CASSQNPALPYNEQFF. In DNA, the CDR3 is TGTGCCAGCAGTCAGAACCCCGCGTTACCTTACAATGAGCAGTTCTTC.

The V and J genes are TRBV7-2 and TRBJ1-5, with D possibly matching TRBD1 (6 bases). CDR1 is SGHTA, CDR2 FQGNSA, per germline. V was pared by 1 base and J by 10 bases, with 11 bases between. This CDR3 has 13 residues. The CDR3 sequence: CASSLEPGVPQHF. The CDR3 nucleotides read TGTGCCAGCAGCTTAGAACCAGGGGTACCCCAGCATTTT.

This clonotype was counted many times. This sequence joins TRBV30 and TRBJ1-5; tentatively, D is TRBD1 (5 bases). V lost 1 base and J 1 base, leaving 11 bases between the germline ends. CDR1 is GTSNPN and CDR2 is SVGIG in the germline V gene (reference sequence). The CDR3 totals 15 residues. The CDR3 DNA reads TGTGCCTGGAGTGGGACATCCCGCAGCAATCAGCCCCAGCATTTT. Translating gives CAWSGTSRSNQPQHF.

This clonotype was counted many times. The chain carries TRBV6-2 or TRBV6-3 and TRBJ2-5; TRBD2 agrees at 14 bases. The V and J ends lost 5 bases and 5 bases, in that order; junction bases with no gene match: 7. The CDR3 runs 16 residues. The germline gives CDR1 MNHEY, CDR2 SVGEGT. DNA of the CDR3: TGTGCCAGCAGTACCGGACTAGCGGGAGGTACGGAGACCCAGTACTTC. It translates to CASSTGLAGGTETQYF.

This clonotype was detected ten times or more. The rearrangement links TRBV7-9 to TRBJ2-1; D is perhaps TRBD1 or TRBD2 (5 bases each). V lost 8 bases and J lost 5, with 16 bases in between. The germline V gene encodes CDR1 SEHNR and CDR2 FQNEAQ (reference sequence). The CDR3 sequence is 14 residues long. DNA for the CDR3: TGTGCCAGCGTCGTGGGGGATCAGGACAATGAGCAGTTCTTC. Its translation is CASVVGDQDNEQFF. Full variable domain (rest looked up from reference TRBV7-9 and TRBJ2-1): DTGVSQNPRHKITKRGQNVTFRCDPISEHNRLYWYRQTLGQGPEFLTYFQNEAQLEKSRLLSDRFSAERPKGSFSTLEIQRTEQGDSAMYLCASVVGDQDNEQFFGPGTRLTVL.